A single sample gave rise to the 20 T cell receptor beta chains below, sequenced in a study of T cells in Graves' hyperthyroidism and ophthalmopathy. Amplification targeted TCR beta CDR3 regions from RNA transcripts. The HTBI primer set served for first-round RT-PCR of the TCR CDR3. TCRdb ran MiXCR on the multiplex PCR reads and lists one entry per CDR3 protein. The profile covers more than 550,000 distinct CDR3 sequences, with roughly 17% appearing a single time and around a sixth taken by the ten largest. The sample consisted of blood. These receptors all come from a man between 50 and 59 years old with Graves' hyperthyroidism.

This chain connects TRBV27 to TRBJ2-5; D may be TRBD1 (6 bases). This CDR3 is built from 14 residues. CDR1 is MNHEY and CDR2 is SMNVEV in the germline V gene (reference sequence). The V and J ends lost 2 bases and 4 bases respectively, with 11 bases between them. This CDR3 reads CASSLNVQGETQYF. In nucleotides, the CDR3 is TGTGCCAGCAGTTTAAATGTACAGGGAGAGACCCAGTACTTC.

This clonotype was seen more than once but under ten times. The chain recombines TRBV7-3 with TRBJ2-3; 7 nucleotides agree with TRBD1. Germline V gene lookup returns CDR1 SGHTA and CDR2 FQGTGA. J was trimmed by 8 bases and V by 5 bases; bases with no gene match: 13. There are 15 residues in the CDR3. In DNA, the CDR3 is TGTGCCAGCAGCCCCTCCGGGACAGTTCTCGGTACGCAGTATTTT. Translated: CASSPSGTVLGTQYF.

The chain links TRBV29-1 to TRBJ2-5; D gene uncertain. CDR3 size: 12 residues. The V end was cut by 3 bases, the J end by 1 base, with 6 bases between. Germline values: CDR1 SQVTM, CDR2 ANQGSEA. CDR3 amino acids: CSVDGVQETQYF. CDR3 coding DNA: TGCAGCGTTGATGGGGTCCAAGAGACCCAGTACTTC.

The chain employs TRBV7-6 and TRBJ2-1; 14 positions match TRBD2. Germline values: CDR1 SGHVS, CDR2 FNYEAQ. V shed 3 bases, J shed 7 bases, and the junction held 8 bases outside the gene matches. The CDR3 covers 17 residues. DNA of the CDR3: TGTGCCAGCAGCTTCTCCGGGACTAGCGGGAGCAGAAATGAGCAGTTCTTC. Its protein product is CASSFSGTSGSRNEQFF.

This clonotype was seen many times. This chain joins TRBV11-3 and TRBJ1-1; TRBD1 agrees at 9 bases. This CDR3 has 14 residues. Trimming removed 6 bases from V and 5 bases from J; junction bases left unmatched: 7. The germline CDR1 and CDR2 sequences are SGHNT and YENEEA. The CDR3 nucleotides are TGTGCCAGCAGTCAGGACAGGGGAGATACTGAAGCTTTCTTT. Its protein product is CASSQDRGDTEAFF.

This clonotype was seen ten or more times. The CDR3 DNA reads as TGCGCCAGCAGCTTATTAGACCTGAACACTGAAGCTTTCTTT. Its protein is CASSLLDLNTEAFF. V gene TRBV5-1 combines with J gene TRBJ1-1; D not resolved. The V and J ends lost 2 bases and 0 bases respectively, with 8 bases between them. The V gene's germline CDR1 is SGHRS and CDR2 YFSETQ. The CDR3 loop spans 14 amino acids.

This chain uses TRBV7-3 with TRBJ2-1; 14 bases fit TRBD2. Germline V CDR1 and CDR2: SGHTA, FQGTGA. V lost 5 bases to trimming and J lost 9 bases; unmatched junction nucleotides: 6. The CDR3 extends over 15 amino acids. The CDR3 here is CASSLGTSGRREQFF. CDR3 sequence (DNA): TGTGCCAGCAGCCTAGGGACTAGCGGGAGACGTGAGCAGTTCTTC.

The CDR3 loop is CATLGRTGELFF. CDR3 in DNA: TGTGCCACCTTAGGTCGTACCGGGGAGCTGTTTTTT. The chain couples TRBV19 to TRBJ2-2; D unresolved. CDR1 LNHDA and CDR2 SQIVND come from the germline V gene (reference sequence). The CDR3 is 12 residues long. Trimming left V 10 bases short and J 5 bases short, with 11 bases between.

This clonotype was seen ten or more times. This sequence joins TRBV2 and TRBJ1-5; 7 nucleotides agree with TRBD1. The CDR3 loop spans 14 amino acids. Germline values: CDR1 SNHLY, CDR2 FYNNEI. J was trimmed by 3 bases and V by 4 bases; bases with no gene match: 3. CDR3 sequence: CASSVGTDNQPQHF. Written as DNA, the CDR3 is TGTGCCAGCAGTGTAGGGACAGACAATCAGCCCCAGCATTTT.

The sample holds a few counts of this clonotype. The V gene is TRBV20-1, the J gene TRBJ2-3, with 8 bases lining up with TRBD2. Losses at the gene ends were 0 bases for V and 3 bases for J; bases not matched to a gene: 8. The germline CDR1 and CDR2 sequences are DFQATT and SNEGSKA (reference sequence). This CDR3 has 16 amino acids. CDR3 DNA: TGCAGTGCTAGAGATGGTCCCCCTAGCGGGACAGATACGCAGTATTTT. This sequence encodes CSARDGPPSGTDTQYF.

This clonotype was detected many times. The chain recombines TRBV6-1 with TRBJ1-2; D is unresolved. The CDR3 totals 13 residues. The V end lost 5 bases, the J end lost 8 bases, and 15 bases lay between the germline ends. Germline V lookup: CDR1 MNHNS, CDR2 SASEGT. In DNA, the CDR3 is TGTGCCAGCAGTTCCCCGTCGGGCGGCGGCTACACCTTC. Protein sequence: CASSSPSGGGYTF.

CDR3 sequence: CASSPPGENIQYF. In DNA form, the CDR3 reads TGCGCCAGCAGCCCTCCGGGCGAAAACATTCAGTACTTC. The chain employs TRBV5-1 and TRBJ2-4; the D is unclear. There are 13 residues in the CDR3. The germline V and J ends were trimmed by 4 bases and 5 bases, with 10 bases remaining between them. Germline lookup yields CDR1 SGHRS and CDR2 YFSETQ.

In its sample, this clonotype was seen many times. The chain recombines TRBV20-1 with TRBJ2-3; 7 bases match TRBD2. CDR3 length: 15 residues. The V gene's germline CDR1 is DFQATT and CDR2 SNEGSKA (reference sequence). The ends lost 6 bases at V and 0 bases at J; junction bases unmatched: 9. The CDR3 nucleotides are TGCAGTGCAAAGCGGGAAGGCTATAGCACAGATACGCAGTATTTT. Translation: CSAKREGYSTDTQYF.

This clonotype has at least ten counts. V gene TRBV5-1 combines with J gene TRBJ2-3; the D call may be TRBD1 or TRBD2 (5 bases each). In germline, CDR1 is SGHRS, CDR2 YFSETQ. V was clipped by 3 bases and J by 2 bases, with 13 bases between them. The CDR3 consists of 15 residues. CDR3 sequence: CASSSGPPFTDTQYF. The CDR3 DNA reads TGCGCCAGCAGCTCGGGACCGCCATTCACAGATACGCAGTATTTT.

The sample holds many counts of this clonotype. This chain links TRBV12-5 with TRBJ1-1, with D possibly being TRBD1 (5 bases). Trimming took 6 bases from V and 1 from J, leaving 9 bases between them. This CDR3 is 13 amino acids long. Germline CDR1 and CDR2: LGHNT and FRNRAP. The CDR3 region has the DNA TGTGCTAGTGGCCGCGACAGGAACACTGAAGCTTTCTTT. It yields the protein CASGRDRNTEAFF. The whole variable domain, remainder taken from reference TRBV12-5 and TRBJ1-1, is DARVTQTPRHKVTEMGQEVTMRCQPILGHNTVFWYRQTMMQGLELLAYFRNRAPLDDSGMPKDRFSAEMPDATLATLKIQPSEPRDSAVYFCASGRDRNTEAFFGQGTRLTVV.

This clonotype was picked up a small number of times. A junction end diverges from the germline sequence, so it may reflect a read error. V usage is TRBV19 and J usage is TRBJ2-5, with TRBD1 matching over 7 bases. Per germline, CDR1 LNHDA and CDR2 SQIVND (reference sequence). CDR3 length: 16 residues. CDR3 protein: CTSSIKGAGIKETQYF. The CDR3 bases are TGTACCAGTAGTATAAAGGGGGCAGGAATCAAGGAGACCCAGTACTTC.

The chain joins TRBV6-2 or TRBV6-3 to TRBJ1-1; the D gene is possibly TRBD1 (6 bases). V dropped 7 bases and J dropped 4 bases, with 22 bases sitting between them. The germline V gene encodes CDR1 MNHEY and CDR2 SVGEGT. CDR3 length equals 16 residues. The CDR3 nucleotides read TGTGCCAGCACCTACCACACGCACAGGGATGGCACTGAAGCTTTCTTT. This translates into CASTYHTHRDGTEAFF.

Comment on this clonotype: This may be a read error, as it is one base from a much larger clone. The chain links TRBV28 to TRBJ2-7; 8 bases are shared with TRBD1. Unmatched junction bases numbered 7, after V lost 6 bases and J lost 0 bases. Germline CDR1 MDHEN, CDR2 SYDVKM. The CDR3 runs to 15 residues. CDR3 protein: CASRDQGAGSYEQYF. The CDR3 DNA is TGTGCCAGCAGAGACCAGGGGGCGGGCTCCTACGAGCAGTACTTC. Looking up the rest from reference TRBV28 and TRBJ2-7 gives the full variable domain: DVKVTQSSRYLVKRTGEKVFLECVQDMDHENMFWYRQDPGLGLRLIYFSYDVKMKEKGDIPEGYSVSREKKERFSLILESASTNQTSMYLCASRDQGAGSYEQYFGPGTRLTVT.

The chain joins TRBV13 to TRBJ2-5; 10 bases are a match to TRBD1. V lost 4 bases, J lost 2 bases, and 4 bases stayed unmatched. Germline V lookup: CDR1 PRHDT, CDR2 FYEKMQ (reference sequence). The CDR3 covers 15 residues. The CDR3 nucleotides are TGTGCCAGCAGCTATGGACAGGGGGTACAAGAGACCCAGTACTTC. Protein: CASSYGQGVQETQYF.

The rearrangement uses TRBV9 and TRBJ1-2, with 7 positions matching TRBD1. V trimming: 3 bases; J trimming: 8 bases; junction bases outside the gene matches: 13. The CDR3 is made up of 15 amino acids. Germline lookup yields CDR1 SGDLS and CDR2 YYNGEE. This CDR3 reads CASSAQGQPRFGYTF. The CDR3 DNA follows: TGTGCCAGCAGCGCCCAGGGACAGCCCCGTTTCGGCTACACCTTC.